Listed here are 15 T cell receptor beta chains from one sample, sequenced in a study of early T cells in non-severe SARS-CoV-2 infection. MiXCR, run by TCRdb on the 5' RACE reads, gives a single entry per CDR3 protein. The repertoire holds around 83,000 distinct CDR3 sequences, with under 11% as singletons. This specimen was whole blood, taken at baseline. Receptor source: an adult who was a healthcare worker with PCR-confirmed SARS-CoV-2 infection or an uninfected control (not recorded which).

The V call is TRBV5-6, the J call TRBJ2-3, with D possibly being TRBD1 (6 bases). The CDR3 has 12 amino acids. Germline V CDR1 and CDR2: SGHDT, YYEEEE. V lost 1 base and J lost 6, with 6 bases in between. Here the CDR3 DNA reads TGTGCCAGCAGCTTGCAGGGGGATACGCAGTATTTT. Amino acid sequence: CASSLQGDTQYF.

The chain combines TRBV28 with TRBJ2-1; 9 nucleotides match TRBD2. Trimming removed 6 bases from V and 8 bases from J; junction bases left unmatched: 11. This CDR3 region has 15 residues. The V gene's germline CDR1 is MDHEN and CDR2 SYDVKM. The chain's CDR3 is CASRVLAGEGHEQFF. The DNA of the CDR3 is TGTGCCAGCAGGGTCTTAGCGGGAGAGGGGCATGAGCAGTTCTTC.

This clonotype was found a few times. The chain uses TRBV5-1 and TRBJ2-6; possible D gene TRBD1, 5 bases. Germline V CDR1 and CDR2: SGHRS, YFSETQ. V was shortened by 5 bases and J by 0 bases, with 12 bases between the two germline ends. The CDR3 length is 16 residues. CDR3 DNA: TGCGCCAGCAGTCCGACAGCTCTCTCTGGGGCCAACGTCCTGACTTTC. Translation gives CASSPTALSGANVLTF.

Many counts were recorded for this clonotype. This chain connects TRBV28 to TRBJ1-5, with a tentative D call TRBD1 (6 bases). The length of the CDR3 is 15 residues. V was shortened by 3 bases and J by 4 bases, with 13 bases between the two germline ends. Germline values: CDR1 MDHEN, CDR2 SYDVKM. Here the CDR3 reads CASSFPDRRNQPQHF. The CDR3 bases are TGTGCCAGCAGTTTTCCCGACAGGAGAAATCAGCCCCAGCATTTT.

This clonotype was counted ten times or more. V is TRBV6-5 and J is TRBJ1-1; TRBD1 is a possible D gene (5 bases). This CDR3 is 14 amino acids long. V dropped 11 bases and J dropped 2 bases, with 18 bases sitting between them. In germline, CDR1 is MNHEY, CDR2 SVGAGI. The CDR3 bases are TGTGCCGTCTCCCCCGGTGGGGCTAACACTGAAGCTTTCTTT. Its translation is CAVSPGGANTEAFF.

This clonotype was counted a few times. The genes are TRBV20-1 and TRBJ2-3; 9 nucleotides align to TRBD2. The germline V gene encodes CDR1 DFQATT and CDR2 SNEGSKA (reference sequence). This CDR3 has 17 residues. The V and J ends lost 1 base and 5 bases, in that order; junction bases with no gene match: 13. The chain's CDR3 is CSARVLAGTSKGDTQYF. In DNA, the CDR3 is TGCAGTGCTAGAGTCCTAGCGGGAACAAGCAAAGGAGATACGCAGTATTTT.

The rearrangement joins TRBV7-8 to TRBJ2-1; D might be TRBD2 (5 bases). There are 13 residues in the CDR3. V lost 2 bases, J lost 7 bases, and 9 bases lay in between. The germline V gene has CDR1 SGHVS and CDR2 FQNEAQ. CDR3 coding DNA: TGTGCCAGCAGCTTAACTTGGAGGAATGAGCAGTTCTTC. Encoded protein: CASSLTWRNEQFF.

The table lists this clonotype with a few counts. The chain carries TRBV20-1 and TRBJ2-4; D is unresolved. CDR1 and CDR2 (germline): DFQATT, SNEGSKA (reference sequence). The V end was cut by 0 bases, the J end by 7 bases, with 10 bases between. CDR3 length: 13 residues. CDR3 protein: CSARESAGNIQYF. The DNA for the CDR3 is TGCAGTGCTAGAGAGTCTGCTGGGAACATTCAGTACTTC.

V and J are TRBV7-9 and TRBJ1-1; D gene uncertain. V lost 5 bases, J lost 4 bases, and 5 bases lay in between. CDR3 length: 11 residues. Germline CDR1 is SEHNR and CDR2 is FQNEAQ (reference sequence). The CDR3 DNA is TGTGCCAGCAGCGGGAGCACTGAAGCTTTCTTT. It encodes CASSGSTEAFF.

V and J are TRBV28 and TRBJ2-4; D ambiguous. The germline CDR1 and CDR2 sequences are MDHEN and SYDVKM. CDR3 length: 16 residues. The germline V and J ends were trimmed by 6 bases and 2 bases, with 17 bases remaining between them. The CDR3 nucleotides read TGTGCCAGCAGCCCAACCCCACTACGGACCAAAAACATTCAGTACTTC. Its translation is CASSPTPLRTKNIQYF.

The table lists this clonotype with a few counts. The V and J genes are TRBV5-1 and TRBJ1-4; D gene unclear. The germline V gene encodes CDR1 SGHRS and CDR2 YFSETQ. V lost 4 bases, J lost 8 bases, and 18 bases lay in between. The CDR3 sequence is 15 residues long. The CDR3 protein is CASSPDGGRAEKLFF. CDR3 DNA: TGCGCCAGCAGCCCGGACGGCGGACGCGCCGAAAAACTGTTTTTT.

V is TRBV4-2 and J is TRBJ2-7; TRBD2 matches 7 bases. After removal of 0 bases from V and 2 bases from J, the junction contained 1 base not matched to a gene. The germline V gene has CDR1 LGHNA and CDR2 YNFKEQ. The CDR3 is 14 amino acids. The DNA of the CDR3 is TGTGCCAGCAGCCAAGATCTAGCGGCCTACGAGCAGTACTTC. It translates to CASSQDLAAYEQYF.

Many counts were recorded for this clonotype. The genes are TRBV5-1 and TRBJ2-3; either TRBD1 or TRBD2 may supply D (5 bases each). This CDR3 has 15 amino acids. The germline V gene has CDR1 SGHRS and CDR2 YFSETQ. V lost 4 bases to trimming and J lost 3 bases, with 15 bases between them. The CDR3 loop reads CASSRDGIGTDTQYF. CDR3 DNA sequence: TGCGCCAGCAGCAGGGACGGGATTGGTACAGATACGCAGTATTTT. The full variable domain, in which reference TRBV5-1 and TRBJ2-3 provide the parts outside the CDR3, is KAGVTQTPRYLIKTRGQQVTLSCSPISGHRSVSWYQQTPGQGLQFLFEYFSETQRNKGNFPGRFSGRQFSNSRSEMNVSTLELGDSALYLCASSRDGIGTDTQYFGPGTRLTVL.

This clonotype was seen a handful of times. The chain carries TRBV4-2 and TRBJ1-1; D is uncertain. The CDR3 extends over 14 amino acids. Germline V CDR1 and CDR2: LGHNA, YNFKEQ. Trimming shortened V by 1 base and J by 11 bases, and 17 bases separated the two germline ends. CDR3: CASSQVRGRTDAFF. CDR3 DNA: TGTGCCAGCAGCCAAGTGCGTGGCAGGACGGATGCTTTCTTT.

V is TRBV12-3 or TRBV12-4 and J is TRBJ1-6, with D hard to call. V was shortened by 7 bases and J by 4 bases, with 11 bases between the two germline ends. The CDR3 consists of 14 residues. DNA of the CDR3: TGTGCCAGCACCTCGACCGGATATAATTCACCCCTCCACTTT. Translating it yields CASTSTGYNSPLHF.